Reported below is one TCR beta chain. These data originate in a study of control samples from healthy donors and cancer patients. The data were produced by immunoSEQ multiplex PCR, yet TCRdb's version contains in-frame clones alone and is incomplete. The data contain some 110,000 clones, roughly 92% of them singletons. CDR3 size: 13 residues. Germline loops: CDR1 LGHDT, CDR2 YNNKEL (reference sequence). Trimming pared 8 bases from V and 5 bases from J, leaving 15 bases between. The specimen was blood. The rearrangement links TRBV3-1 (or the pseudogene TRBV3-2) to TRBJ2-5; D may be TRBD2 (5 bases). The receptor's source is a man aged 30 to 45 in good health. CDR3 loop: CASRVRGSETQYF. The DNA of the CDR3 is TGTGCCAGCCGAGTACGGGGTTCGGAGACCCAGTACTTC.